Listed here is a single T cell receptor (beta chain). It lacks a known antigen. No qualities accompany the bases; no much larger clone lies one base away. The sample belongs to a study of blood T cell repertoires in COVID-19 (TCRdb year 2020). Background for the entire study: Samples covering the acute and convalescent phases of COVID-19 were provided by collaborators in the United States, Italy and Spain. Where available, HLA class I and class II types were taken from metadata supplied by the sample provider and were not determined by assay-based typing. Nearly every sample came with metadata listing a de-identified subject ID, COVID-19 status, age in years and sex. Samples came from the ongoing ImmuneRACE study (first 160 participants) plus 1,254 subjects from 6 global collaborators. The repertoires were made available in a free public database intended to serve as a resource for research on the immune response to SARS-CoV-2. Subjects who had been exposed to COVID-19, were actively infected with it, or had recovered from it provided the deeply sampled blood TCRbeta repertoires that made up the dataset. The material from the prospective study consisted of cDNA or gDNA derived from T cells, B-cell-depleted T cells, or PBMCs.

CDR1 and CDR2, looked up from the germline V gene (reference sequence), are LNHDA and SQIVND. From cysteine to phenylalanine, the CDR3 is 15 amino acids long. CDR3 DNA only is kept here, 45 bases in frame from base 1. V ends up 6 bases short and J 7 bases short, with an unmatched junction base count of 6. Paper-wide results and their limitations: The amount of clinical and demographic metadata varied by source and participant and was provided uncurated.

TCRbeta CDR3 regions were amplified from genomic DNA by means of the immunoSEQ Assay, a bias-controlled multiplex PCR. In the original analysis: The number of nucleated cells in each sample was estimated by amplification of reference gene primers within the assay. To quantify the absolute abundance of each unique TCRbeta CDR3 rearrangement, sequence reads were collapsed and filtered. For each sample, productive Simpson clonality was calculated by taking the square root of Simpson's diversity index across productive rearrangements. TCRdb took over this immuneACCESS table, retaining in-frame rearrangements with V and J assigned. Such tables are incomplete; in checked studies, under half of the missing clones stem from an unresolved V gene, and the remainder is unexplained. V, J and clone size are taken as reported in that table, and D and trimming were inferred from the DNA itself. The sample table records fewer than 300,000 clones; about 89% of these occur just once. In total, the top ten clones hold over 1.2% of the sample.

Another Seattle source contributed samples from volunteer blood donors who had recovered from COVID-19. Whole blood was collected in K2EDTA tubes by collaborating institutions according to the institutions' own protocols. Collaborator samples were shipped for TCRbeta analysis as frozen whole blood, isolated PBMCs, or DNA extracted from either sample type. Recombination joined TRBV19 with TRBJ2-1, with 13 bases in between that match TRBD2. This sequence was found in a woman aged 40 to 50 who had recovered from COVID-19. Sequencing was carried out using peripheral blood. The CDR3 has the sequence CASRLTSGGFNEQFF. The DNA reads as follows: TGTGCCAGTAGGCTGACTAGCGGGGGGTTTAATGAGCAGTTCTTC.